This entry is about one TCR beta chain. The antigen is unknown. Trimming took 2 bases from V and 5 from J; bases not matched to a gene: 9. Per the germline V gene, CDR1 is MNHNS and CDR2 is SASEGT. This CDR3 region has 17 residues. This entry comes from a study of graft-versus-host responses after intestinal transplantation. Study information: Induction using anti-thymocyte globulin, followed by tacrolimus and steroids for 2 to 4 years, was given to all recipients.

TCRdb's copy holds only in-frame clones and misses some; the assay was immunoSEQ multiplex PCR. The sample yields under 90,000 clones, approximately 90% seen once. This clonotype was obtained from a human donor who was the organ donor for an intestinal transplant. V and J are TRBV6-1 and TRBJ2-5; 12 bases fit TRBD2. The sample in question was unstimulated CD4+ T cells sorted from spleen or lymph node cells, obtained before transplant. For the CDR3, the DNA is TGTGCCAGCAGTGAATCTAGCGGGAGGGGATTTCTTGAGACCCAGTACTTC. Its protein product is CASSESSGRGFLETQYF.